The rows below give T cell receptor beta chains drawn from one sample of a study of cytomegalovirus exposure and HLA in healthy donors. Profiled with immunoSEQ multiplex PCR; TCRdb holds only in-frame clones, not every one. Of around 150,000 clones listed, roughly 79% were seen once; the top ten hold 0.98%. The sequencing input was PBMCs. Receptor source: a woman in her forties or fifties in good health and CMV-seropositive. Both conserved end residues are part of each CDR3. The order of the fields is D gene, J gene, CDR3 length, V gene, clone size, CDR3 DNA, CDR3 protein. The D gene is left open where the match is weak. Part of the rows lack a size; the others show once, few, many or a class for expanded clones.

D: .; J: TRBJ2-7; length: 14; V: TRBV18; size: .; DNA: TGTGCCAGCTCACCACCGGCCAGGGAATACGAGCAGTACTTC; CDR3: CASSPPAREYEQYF
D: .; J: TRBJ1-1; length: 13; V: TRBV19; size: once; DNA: TGTGCCAGTAGTATCGGGCAGGGCACTGAAGCTTTCTTT; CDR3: CASSIGQGTEAFF
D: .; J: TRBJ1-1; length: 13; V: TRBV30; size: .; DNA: TGTGCCGGAGAGGGGACACCGAACACTGAAGCTTTCTTT; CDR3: CAGEGTPNTEAFF
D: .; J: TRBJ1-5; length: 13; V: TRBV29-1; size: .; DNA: TGCAGCGCAGCCCAGGGGAAAGGTCAGCCCCAGCATTTT; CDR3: CSAAQGKGQPQHF
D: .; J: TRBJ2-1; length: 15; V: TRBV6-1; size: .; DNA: TGTGCCAGCAGCGGGTTGACTAGTCGGGGTAATGAGCAGTTCTTC; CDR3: CASSGLTSRGNEQFF
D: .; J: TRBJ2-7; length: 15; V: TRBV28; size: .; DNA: TGTGCCAGCAGAGCCGGAAGCAGGGTGTCCTACGAGCAGTACTTC; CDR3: CASRAGSRVSYEQYF
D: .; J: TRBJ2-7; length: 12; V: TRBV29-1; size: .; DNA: TGCAGCGTTGGGTCAGGGTCCTACGAGCAGTACTTC; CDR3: CSVGSGSYEQYF
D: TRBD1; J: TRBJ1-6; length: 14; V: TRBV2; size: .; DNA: TGTGCCGATCGACAGGGAGATGGGTACTCACCCCTCCACTTT; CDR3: CADRQGDGYSPLHF
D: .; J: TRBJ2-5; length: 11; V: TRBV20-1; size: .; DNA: TGCAGTGCTAGAGATCTAGAGACCCAGTACTTC; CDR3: CSARDLETQYF
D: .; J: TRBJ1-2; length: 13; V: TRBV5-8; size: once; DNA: TGTGCCAGCAGCTCGGCCGGGGGTTATGGCTACACCTTC; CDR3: CASSSAGGYGYTF
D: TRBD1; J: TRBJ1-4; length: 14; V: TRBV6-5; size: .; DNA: TGTGCCAGCAGTCCCAGGGACAGGGCTGAAAAACTGTTTTTT; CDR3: CASSPRDRAEKLFF
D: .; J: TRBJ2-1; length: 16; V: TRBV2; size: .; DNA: TGTGCCAGCAGTCGAACGACTAGTACTAATCGGAATGAGCAGTTCTTC; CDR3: CASSRTTSTNRNEQFF
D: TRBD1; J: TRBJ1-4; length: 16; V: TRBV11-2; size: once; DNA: TGTGCCAGCAGCTCGTGGGACAGGTCCAACCGGGGGAAACTGTTTTTT; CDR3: CASSSWDRSNRGKLFF
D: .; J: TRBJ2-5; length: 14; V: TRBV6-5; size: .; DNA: TGTGCCAGCAGTTTCCTGACGGAAAGGGGGACCCAGTACTTC; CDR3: CASSFLTERGTQYF
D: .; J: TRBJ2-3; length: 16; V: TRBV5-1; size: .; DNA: TGCGCCAGCAGCGCCACGTTACGGGGGAGCCCAGATACGCAGTATTTT; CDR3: CASSATLRGSPDTQYF
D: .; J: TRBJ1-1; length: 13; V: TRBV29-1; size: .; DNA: TGCAGCGTTGAAGCCCCAATGGTCGGTGAAGCTTTCTTT; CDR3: CSVEAPMVGEAFF
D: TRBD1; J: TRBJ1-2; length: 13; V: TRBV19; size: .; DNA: TGTGCCAGTAGTATGGACAGGGACTATGGCTACACCTTC; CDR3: CASSMDRDYGYTF
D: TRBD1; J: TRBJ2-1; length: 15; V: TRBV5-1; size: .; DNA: TGCGCCAGCAGCTTGGAACAGGGGGCCCACAATGAGCAGTTCTTC; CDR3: CASSLEQGAHNEQFF